This TCR beta chain was recovered during a study of graft-versus-host responses after intestinal transplantation. Study-level information: Recipients obtained multivisceral, liver-intestinal, or isolated intestinal transplants. Anti-thymocyte globulin was used for induction in all recipients, who then took tacrolimus and steroids for two to four years.

Germline V lookup: CDR1 SGHNT, CDR2 YYREEE (reference sequence). This CDR3 region has 15 residues. V was pared by 3 bases and J by 4 bases, with 8 bases of the junction left unmatched. A word on this clone: Antigen: not known.

TCRdb's copy holds only in-frame clones and misses some; the assay was immunoSEQ multiplex PCR. The sample has about 86,000 clones; around 90% are singletons. Notes on the study in general: The marrow of recipients harbored GvH clones, and ileum or blood showed some of them first.

This receptor was obtained from a human donor who was the organ donor for an intestinal transplant. The material sequenced was unstimulated CD4+ T cells sorted from spleen or lymph node cells, taken before transplant. V gene TRBV5-4 combines with J gene TRBJ1-2; 8 bases match TRBD1. In nucleotides, the CDR3 is TGTGCCAGCAGCTCCGGACAGGGTGAAATCTATGGCTACACCTTC. This translates into CASSSGQGEIYGYTF.